Included here is one T cell receptor beta chain sequence, with context. Its antigen is not identified. Combining a sample-barcoded 5' primer with a J-beta primer mix, a second PCR ran for 7 to 11 cycles. Each sample yielded at least 2.5 million CDR3-containing paired-end reads. TCRdb ran MiXCR on the 5' RACE reads and lists one entry per CDR3 protein. The profile shows around 750,000 distinct CDR3 sequences, roughly 53% of them singletons. The sample is drawn from a study of blood T cells in healthy people across ages. Study-wide results and caveats: Long-lived donors exceeded aged donors in naive CD4+ cells and diversity.

The sequence derives from a man older than 75 in good health. Input material: blood.

The CDR3 region has the DNA TGTGCCATCATGGAGCGGACCTACAATGAGCAGTTCTTC. Translating gives CAIMERTYNEQFF. V gene TRBV2 combines with J gene TRBJ2-1; the D gene is possibly TRBD2 (5 bases). The CDR3 covers 13 residues. Germline-derived CDR1 and CDR2 are SNHLY and FYNNEI. Trimming took 10 bases from V and 2 from J, leaving 12 bases between them.